This note documents a single T cell receptor (beta chain) sequence. Its binding antigen is unknown. No per-base quality is available; no much larger clone lies one base away. TCRbeta CDR3 regions were sequenced with the immunoSEQ Assay. After extraction, genomic DNA underwent amplification by bias-controlled multiplex PCR, followed by high-throughput sequencing. Concerning the study's data processing: To quantify the absolute abundance of every unique TCRbeta CDR3 region, sequences were collapsed and filtered. T cell fraction was estimated by normalization of TCRbeta template counts to usable DNA, with usable DNA being measured through amplification of reference genes present in all nucleated cells. Repertoire TCRs were annotated as SARS-CoV-2-specific by exact matching of V gene, CDR3 amino acid sequence and J gene to a known reactive TCR set. The reference SARS-CoV-2 TCR set was derived from MIRA and filtered for enrichment in COVID-19-positive ImmuneCODE repertoires, a step that removed public or cross-reactive TCRs. Using the MIRA antigens, annotated TCRs were further analysed by specific ORF or by position within an ORF. Depth was the summed frequency of annotated unique rearrangements, while breadth was defined as annotated unique rearrangements over total unique productive rearrangements. Two-sided Wilcoxon rank-sum tests were used to compare TCR breadth between groups. The clones in this table, taken by TCRdb from immuneACCESS, are in-frame only. Not every clone is retained; where verified, under half of the shortfall comes from an unresolved V gene, and the cause of the rest is unknown. V and J calls and clone size are as listed in that table; D and trimming were resolved from the DNA. This sample comprises roughly 100,000 clones, 80% of them detected only once. The ten largest clones take up 17% of the sample.

This sample is part of a study of Ad26.COV2.S vaccination and SARS-CoV-2 variants (dated by TCRdb to the early 2020s). Broadly, across the study: TCRbeta repertoire sequencing was used to assess the specificity and breadth of SARS-CoV-2-reactive T cell receptors after Ad26.COV2.S vaccination. A total of about 30 samples were included in the TCR-sequenced set, comprising about 20 Ad26.COV2.S vaccine recipients, 5 placebo recipients and 8 SARS-CoV-2 convalescent individuals.

Broad study findings and their caveats: According to the authors, total T cell responses may have been underestimated by the TCR breadth and depth analyses. Spike-specific TCR breadth was higher in Ad26.COV2.S recipients than in placebo recipients (P = 0.0014). Substantial breadth of spike-specific CD8+ and CD4+ T cell responses was reported after vaccination. Vaccine and placebo recipients had similar non-spike TCR breadth, a finding consistent with the vaccine containing only spike.

V loses 3 bases of germline sequence and J loses 6 bases, and the interval between the two ends is 15 bases. Per the germline V gene, KGHSH is the CDR1 and LQKENI is the CDR2. The CDR3 sequence holds 14 residues, the cysteine and phenylalanine included. The kept DNA is CDR3 alone, 42 bases in frame from the first base. The sample's time point label, decoded: individuals recovered from natural SARS-CoV-2 infection. The receptor comes from a human donor who had recovered from COVID-19. The rearranged chain carries TRBV18 and TRBJ2-7; the D segment could be TRBD2, given 5 matching bases. Sequencing used peripheral blood, obtained after recovery from COVID-19. For the CDR3, the sequence is CASSPPRGAGEQYF. In nucleotide form, the sequence is TGTGCCAGCTCACCCCCTCGGGGAGCAGGCGAGCAGTACTTC.